One and the same sample provided the 20 T cell receptor beta chains below, sequenced in a study of blood T cell repertoires in COVID-19. Sequencing was performed with immunoSEQ multiplex PCR; in TCRdb, only in-frame clones are kept and a portion is missing. This table has under 200,000 clones, around three quarters appearing once. The sample comprised peripheral blood. The receptors come from a man in his 60s with active or convalescent COVID-19.

This rearrangement joins TRBV4-1 to TRBJ2-7, with no clear D. Trimming left V 3 bases short and J 4 bases short, with 4 bases between. The CDR3 is 11 amino acids. The V gene's germline CDR1 is MGHRA and CDR2 YSYEKL. The CDR3 here is CASSQAYEQYF. CDR3 nucleotides: TGCGCCAGCAGCCAGGCTTACGAGCAGTACTTC.

This clone occurred a few times. The J gene is TRBJ2-1, the V gene TRBV30; TRBD2 matches at 8 bases. V trimming: 1 base; J trimming: 8 bases; junction bases outside the gene matches: 7. Per germline, CDR1 GTSNPN and CDR2 SVGIG (reference sequence). This CDR3 has 14 amino acids. The CDR3: CAWSAGLESDEQFF. The CDR3 DNA is TGTGCCTGGAGTGCGGGACTAGAATCGGATGAGCAGTTCTTC.

The gene calls are TRBV7-2 and TRBJ1-2; the match to TRBD1 covers 8 bases. V was clipped by 2 bases and J by 4 bases; unmatched bases: 6. The CDR3 extends over 15 amino acids. The germline gives CDR1 SGHTA, CDR2 FQGNSA. The CDR3: CASSLNQGAPYGYTF. CDR3 bases: TGTGCCAGCAGCTTAAATCAGGGGGCCCCCTATGGCTACACCTTC.

The chain joins TRBV11-2 to TRBJ2-2; 9 positions match TRBD1. The V and J ends lost 5 bases and 5 bases, in that order; junction bases with no gene match: 6. The CDR3 totals 15 residues. The V gene's germline CDR1 is SGHAT and CDR2 FQNNGV. This chain's CDR3 is CASSVRDRATGELFF. CDR3 nucleotides: TGTGCCAGCAGCGTAAGGGACAGGGCTACCGGGGAGCTGTTTTTT.

This clone was seen at least ten times. The V gene is TRBV11-2, the J gene TRBJ2-3, with no clear D. The V gene's germline CDR1 is SGHAT and CDR2 FQNNGV. Trimming pared 4 bases from V and 0 bases from J, leaving 11 bases between. CDR3 length equals 15 residues. In DNA, the CDR3 is TGTGCCAGCAGCTCCCCTAGAGTCAGCACAGATACGCAGTATTTT. Its protein product is CASSSPRVSTDTQYF.

The chain links TRBV4-1 to TRBJ2-3, with 8 bases lining up with TRBD2. The germline V gene encodes CDR1 MGHRA and CDR2 YSYEKL. The CDR3 runs to 16 residues. V was clipped by 3 bases and J by 4 bases; unmatched bases: 9. CDR3 DNA: TGCGCCAGCAGCCACCCCAGCGGGAGTTTGGCAGATACGCAGTATTTT. This sequence encodes CASSHPSGSLADTQYF.

The J gene is TRBJ2-1, the V gene TRBV4-2, with 8 bases that match TRBD2. This CDR3 is 14 amino acids long. The germline CDR1 and CDR2 sequences are LGHNA and YNFKEQ. The junction had 6 bases not matched to a gene; V was cut back by 3 bases and J by 8 bases. The CDR3 nucleotides are TGTGCCAGCAGCCAGGGGACTAGTTCGGATGAGCAGTTCTTC. Translation: CASSQGTSSDEQFF.

This chain joins TRBV19 and TRBJ1-1; no firm D call. Germline CDR1 reads LNHDA; CDR2 reads SQIVND (reference sequence). V was cut by 0 bases and J by 0 bases, with 11 bases left in between. The CDR3 is 16 amino acids. CDR3 nucleotides: TGTGCCAGTAGTATAGAGGCAGAACCAATGAACACTGAAGCTTTCTTT. It yields the protein CASSIEAEPMNTEAFF.

The table lists this clone with a count of one. V and J are TRBV5-1 and TRBJ2-3; 13 nucleotides line up with TRBD2. The V and J ends lost 1 base and 4 bases, in that order; junction bases with no gene match: 9. The length of the CDR3 is 18 residues. The germline V gene has CDR1 SGHRS and CDR2 YFSETQ. The DNA of the CDR3 is TGCGCCAGCAGCTTGCAGGGGAGGACTAGCGGGAGCCCAGATACGCAGTATTTT. Its translation: CASSLQGRTSGSPDTQYF.

The rearrangement joins TRBV5-4 to TRBJ1-1, with 7 bases that match TRBD1. The trim removed 6 bases at V and 4 bases at J, leaving 12 bases unmatched. The CDR3 length is 15 residues. The germline V gene has CDR1 SGHNT and CDR2 YYREEE (reference sequence). This CDR3 is CASTEEGARGTEAFF. The CDR3 coding sequence is TGTGCCAGCACCGAGGAGGGGGCGCGGGGCACTGAAGCTTTCTTT.

The J gene is TRBJ2-5, the V gene TRBV11-3, with 7 nucleotides matching TRBD1. The V and J ends lost 5 bases and 1 base, in that order; junction bases with no gene match: 4. CDR1 and CDR2 from the germline V gene are SGHNT and YENEEA. The CDR3 contains 14 residues. CDR3 region: CASSRRDSQETQYF. The CDR3 nucleotides are TGTGCCAGCAGCCGTAGGGACAGCCAAGAGACCCAGTACTTC. The entire variable domain, with the rest obtained from reference TRBV11-3 and TRBJ2-5, is as follows: EAGVVQSPRYKIIEKKQPVAFWCNPISGHNTLYWYLQNLGQGPELLIRYENEEAVDDSQLPKDRFSAERLKGVDSTLKIQPAELGDSAVYLCASSRRDSQETQYFGPGTRLLVL.

This chain links TRBV28 with TRBJ1-6; the D is unclear. Looked up from germline, CDR1 is MDHEN and CDR2 is SYDVKM. Trimming cost V 0 bases and J 8 bases, with 11 bases left between them. The CDR3 runs 15 residues. The CDR3 protein is CASSLWNEVDSPLHF. CDR3 nucleotide sequence: TGTGCCAGCAGTTTATGGAACGAGGTAGATTCACCCCTCCACTTT.

The chain recombines TRBV9 with TRBJ1-2, with D possibly matching TRBD1 (5 bases). Germline V gene lookup returns CDR1 SGDLS and CDR2 YYNGEE. This CDR3 region has 12 residues. Trimming removed 3 bases from V and 8 bases from J, with 11 bases in between. The DNA of the CDR3 is TGTGCCAGCAGCGCTGAGTGGGGCGGCTACACCTTC. It yields the protein CASSAEWGGYTF. Full variable domain (outside the CDR3, taken from reference TRBV9 and TRBJ1-2): DSGVTQTPKHLITATGQRVTLRCSPRSGDLSVYWYQQSLDQGLQFLIQYYNGEERAKGNILERFSAQQFPDLHSELNLSSLELGDSALYFCASSAEWGGYTFGSGTRLTVV.

The sample holds a few counts of this clone. This rearrangement joins TRBV24-1 to TRBJ2-1; 11 nucleotides line up with TRBD2. The V segment lost 4 bases and the J segment 5 bases; nucleotides outside the gene matches: 6. Looked up from germline, CDR1 is KGHDR and CDR2 is SFDVKD. This CDR3 spans 16 amino acids. The CDR3 nucleotides are TGTGCCACCAGTGAGCCAACTAGCGGGGGTGACAATGAGCAGTTCTTC. Protein sequence: CATSEPTSGGDNEQFF.

The gene calls are TRBV18 and TRBJ2-4; 7 bases match TRBD2. The V gene end was trimmed by 1 base and the J gene end by 7 bases; junction bases not matched to a gene: 4. The V gene's germline CDR1 is KGHSH and CDR2 LQKENI. The CDR3 runs 14 residues. CDR3 sequence (DNA): TGTGCCAGCTCACCACGGACTAGTTTTAACATTCAGTACTTC. Translated: CASSPRTSFNIQYF. Drawing the rest from reference TRBV18 and TRBJ2-4, the complete variable domain is NAGVMQNPRHLVRRRGQEARLRCSPMKGHSHVYWYRQLPEEGLKFMVYLQKENIIDESGMPKERFSAEFPKEGPSILRIQQVVRGDSAAYFCASSPRTSFNIQYFGAGTRLSVL.

CDR3 sequence reads: CASSVSGRTHEQYF. The CDR3 DNA reads TGTGCCAGCAGCGTTAGCGGGAGGACGCACGAGCAGTACTTC. The V gene is TRBV9, the J gene TRBJ2-7; 10 bases are shared with TRBD2. The CDR3 covers 14 residues. With V trimmed by 2 bases and J by 5 bases, 4 bases remained unmatched. The germline V gene has CDR1 SGDLS and CDR2 YYNGEE.

J is TRBJ2-7 and V is TRBV4-1, with D possibly TRBD2 on 6 matching bases. CDR1 is MGHRA, CDR2 YSYEKL, per germline. V lost 0 bases to trimming and J lost 2 bases, with 8 bases between them. The CDR3 spans 14 residues. CDR3 nucleotides: TGCGCCAGCAGCCAAGAATGGGGGGCCTACGAGCAGTACTTC. Amino acid sequence: CASSQEWGAYEQYF.

This clone has just one count. The V gene is TRBV5-5, the J gene TRBJ2-4; the D gene is possibly TRBD2 (5 bases). There are 16 residues in the CDR3. Trimming took off 2 bases at V and 0 bases at J, with 12 bases between the two ends. Germline CDR1 reads SGHKS; CDR2 reads YYEKEE (reference sequence). The CDR3 loop reads CASSFGRRIAKNIQYF. CDR3 nucleotide sequence: TGTGCCAGCAGCTTTGGACGGAGGATAGCCAAAAACATTCAGTACTTC.

The chain is built from TRBV3-1 (or the pseudogene TRBV3-2) and TRBJ2-4; D remains unclear. The V end was cut by 5 bases, the J end by 7 bases, with 12 bases between. Germline V gene sequence: CDR1 LGHDT, CDR2 YNNKEL (reference sequence). This CDR3 has 13 amino acids. The CDR3 loop reads CASSFDSANIQYF. The CDR3 coding sequence is TGTGCCAGCAGCTTCGACTCGGCTAACATTCAGTACTTC.

V gene TRBV27 combines with J gene TRBJ2-3, with TRBD2 matching 14 bases. After removal of 5 bases from V and 7 bases from J, the junction contained 8 bases not matched to a gene. The CDR3 runs 16 residues. Germline V lookup: CDR1 MNHEY, CDR2 SMNVEV (reference sequence). The chain's CDR3 is CASSLSGLAGGHTQYF. CDR3 DNA sequence: TGTGCCAGCAGTCTCTCCGGACTAGCGGGAGGCCATACGCAGTATTTT.